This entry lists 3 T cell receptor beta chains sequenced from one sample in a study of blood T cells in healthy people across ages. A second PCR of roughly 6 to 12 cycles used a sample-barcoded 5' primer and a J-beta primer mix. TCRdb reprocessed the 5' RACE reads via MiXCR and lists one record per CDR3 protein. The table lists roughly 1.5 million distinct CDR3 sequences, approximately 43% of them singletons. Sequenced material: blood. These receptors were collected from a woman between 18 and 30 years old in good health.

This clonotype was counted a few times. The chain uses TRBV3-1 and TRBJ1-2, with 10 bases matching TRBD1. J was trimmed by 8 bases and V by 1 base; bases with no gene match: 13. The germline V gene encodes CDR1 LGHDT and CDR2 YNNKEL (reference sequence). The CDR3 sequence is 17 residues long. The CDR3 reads CASSQGGTGALEEGYTF. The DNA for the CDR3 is TGTGCCAGCAGCCAAGGAGGGACAGGGGCGCTAGAGGAGGGCTACACCTTC.

CDR3: CASSLTPFYEQFF. The CDR3 DNA reads as TGTGCCAGCAGCTTAACCCCTTTCTATGAGCAGTTCTTC. The chain combines TRBV7-8 with TRBJ2-1; D is uncertain. Looked up from germline, CDR1 is SGHVS and CDR2 is FQNEAQ. The CDR3 runs 13 residues. With 2 bases removed from V and 8 bases from J, the gap between germline ends came to 10 bases.

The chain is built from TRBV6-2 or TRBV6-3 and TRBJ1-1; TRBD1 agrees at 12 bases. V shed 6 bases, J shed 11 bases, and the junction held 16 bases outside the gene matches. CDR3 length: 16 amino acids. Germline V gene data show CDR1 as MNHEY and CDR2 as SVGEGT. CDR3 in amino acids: CASRDAGTGGAVVAFF. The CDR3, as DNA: TGTGCCAGCAGAGACGCCGGGACAGGGGGCGCCGTGGTGGCTTTCTTT.